These T cell receptor beta chains were read from a single sample in a study of CD8 T cells in Susac syndrome. Via MiXCR, TCRdb re-called the immunoSEQ multiplex PCR reads, giving one row per CDR3 protein. The table has some 300,000 distinct CDR3 sequences, 75% to 90% seen once. The specimen sequenced was CD8+ T cells from PBMCs. The source is a human donor with multiple sclerosis. Each CDR3 is given with its conserved first and last residue. Each record gives: clone size, V gene, D gene, J gene, CDR3 DNA, CDR3 protein. D genes are given only for firm matches. Not all rows give a size; the values are once, few, many and, for expanded clones, a class.

size: .; V: TRBV21-1; D: .; J: TRBJ1-5; DNA: TGTGCCAGCAGCATCAACGGGACTCCCGAGCCAAATCAGCCCCAGCATTTT; CDR3: CASSINGTPEPNQPQHF
size: .; V: TRBV19; D: .; J: TRBJ1-1; DNA: TGTGCCAGTATCTCGGGGGCTGAAGCTTTCTTT; CDR3: CASISGAEAFF
size: .; V: TRBV11-2; D: .; J: TRBJ1-5; DNA: TGTGCCAGCAGCCAGTCCGGGGGCGGTCAGCCCCAGCATTTT; CDR3: CASSQSGGGQPQHF
size: .; V: TRBV9; D: .; J: TRBJ2-7; DNA: TGTGCCAGCAGCGCCCGTGTGGGGGGCCCTAGCTACGAGCAGTACTTC; CDR3: CASSARVGGPSYEQYF
size: .; V: TRBV5-1; D: .; J: TRBJ2-7; DNA: TGCGCCAGCAGGTGGGAGAGCTCCTACGAGCAGTACTTC; CDR3: CASRWESSYEQYF
size: .; V: TRBV19; D: .; J: TRBJ1-1; DNA: TGTGCCAGCAACCCCTTTGCCCACGTCCCGGGCACTGAAGCTTTCTTT; CDR3: CASNPFAHVPGTEAFF
size: .; V: TRBV10-3; D: TRBD2; J: TRBJ2-3; DNA: TGTGCCATCAGTGTAAAAGCGGGAAGTTTCACAGATACGCAGTATTTT; CDR3: CAISVKAGSFTDTQYF
size: .; V: TRBV20-1; D: TRBD2; J: TRBJ2-7; DNA: TGCAGTGCTAGAGATCTCCAGCGGGAGGTGCACGAGCAGTACTTC; CDR3: CSARDLQREVHEQYF
size: few; V: TRBV4-1; D: TRBD1; J: TRBJ1-2; DNA: TGCGCCAGCAGCCAAGTCACAGGGGGCGGCTATGGCTACACCTTC; CDR3: CASSQVTGGGYGYTF
size: .; V: TRBV9; D: TRBD1; J: TRBJ2-2; DNA: TGTGCCAGCAGCGTAGGAGGCCAGGGGGCGGGCACCGGGGAGCTGTTTTTT; CDR3: CASSVGGQGAGTGELFF
size: .; V: TRBV29-1; D: TRBD1; J: TRBJ2-7; DNA: TGCAGCGTTGTCCACTTCCCGGGACAGGGCCTATCTCTCGAGCAGTACTTC; CDR3: CSVVHFPGQGLSLEQYF
size: .; V: TRBV2; D: .; J: TRBJ1-2; DNA: TGTGCCAGCAGAGCCGACGGCAACTATGGCTACACCTTC; CDR3: CASRADGNYGYTF
size: .; V: TRBV12-3/TRBV12-4; D: TRBD2; J: TRBJ2-1; DNA: TGTGCCACTACTAGCGGGGAGGTGGGGGAGCAGTTCTTC; CDR3: CATTSGEVGEQFF
size: .; V: TRBV7-8; D: .; J: TRBJ2-7; DNA: TGTGCCAGCAGTCATCTCTACGAGCAGTACTTC; CDR3: CASSHLYEQYF
size: once; V: TRBV30; D: .; J: TRBJ2-1; DNA: TGTGCCTGGAATGGCGGTAGCGGAGGGGGTGAGCAGTTCTTC; CDR3: CAWNGGSGGGEQFF
size: .; V: TRBV20-1; D: TRBD2; J: TRBJ2-3; DNA: TGCAGTGCTAGAGATCCGGGGACTAGCGGGGGACATACTAGCACAGATACGCAGTATTTT; CDR3: CSARDPGTSGGHTSTDTQYF
size: .; V: TRBV15; D: TRBD1; J: TRBJ1-2; DNA: TGTGCCACCAGCAGTCACCCCCGTCGGGGCAGGGGGGATGGCTACACCTTC; CDR3: CATSSHPRRGRGDGYTF
size: .; V: TRBV18; D: .; J: TRBJ1-3; DNA: TGTGCCAGCTCACCGCCCGGAGGGGTAGAAGCGGGAAACACCATATATTTT; CDR3: CASSPPGGVEAGNTIYF
size: .; V: TRBV5-1; D: TRBD1; J: TRBJ2-1; DNA: TGCGCCAGCAGCTTCCTCCAGGGGGCCGAGGATGAGCAGTTCTTC; CDR3: CASSFLQGAEDEQFF
size: .; V: TRBV20-1; D: .; J: TRBJ2-1; DNA: TGCAGTGCTAGAGATTTTGCGAGGGCCCTATACAATGAGCAGTTCTTC; CDR3: CSARDFARALYNEQFF
size: .; V: TRBV18; D: .; J: TRBJ2-5; DNA: TGTGCCAGCTCACCACCTCGTTTCCAAGAGACCCAGTACTTC; CDR3: CASSPPRFQETQYF
size: .; V: TRBV6-2/TRBV6-3; D: TRBD2; J: TRBJ2-7; DNA: TGTGCCAGCAAGACTAGCGGGTACTACGAGCAGTACTTC; CDR3: CASKTSGYYEQYF
size: .; V: TRBV7-6; D: TRBD1; J: TRBJ2-7; DNA: TGTGCCAGCAGCTCCGGGACAGGGCACTACGAGCAGTACTTC; CDR3: CASSSGTGHYEQYF
size: .; V: TRBV19; D: .; J: TRBJ2-3; DNA: TGTGCCAGTAGTCCCGACGGCTCCCTCACAGATACGCAGTATTTT; CDR3: CASSPDGSLTDTQYF
size: .; V: TRBV5-4; D: .; J: TRBJ1-3; DNA: TGTGCCAGCAGCCTAGGGAGTGCCGGAAACACCATATATTTT; CDR3: CASSLGSAGNTIYF
size: .; V: TRBV2; D: .; J: TRBJ2-7; DNA: TGTGCCAGCTCACCGCCGGTGACCAAGACCGAGCAGTACTTC; CDR3: CASSPPVTKTEQYF
size: .; V: TRBV20-1; D: TRBD1; J: TRBJ2-2; DNA: TGCAGTGCTGAGTCGGACAGGGTGTCGACCGGGGAGCTGTTTTTT; CDR3: CSAESDRVSTGELFF
size: once; V: TRBV29-1; D: .; J: TRBJ2-6; DNA: TGCAGCGTTGTGACCGGGTCCTCCCCCTCTGGGGCCAACGTCCTGACTTTC; CDR3: CSVVTGSSPSGANVLTF
size: .; V: TRBV19; D: TRBD2; J: TRBJ2-3; DNA: TGTGCCAGTAACGCCCAAACGGCTAGCGGGCTCCCAACCACCCCGGAGACAGATACGCAGTATTTT; CDR3: CASNAQTASGLPTTPETDTQYF
size: .; V: TRBV27; D: .; J: TRBJ2-1; DNA: TGTGCCAGCAGTTTACGAGGCGGGTCCTACAATGAGCAGTTCTTC; CDR3: CASSLRGGSYNEQFF
size: .; V: TRBV7-9; D: TRBD1; J: TRBJ1-4; DNA: TGTGCCAGCAGCTTAGTTCAGGGGGCGTATGAAAAACTGTTTTTT; CDR3: CASSLVQGAYEKLFF
size: few; V: TRBV19; D: .; J: TRBJ1-2; DNA: TGTGCCAGTGGTGGGCTAAACTATGGCTACACCTTC; CDR3: CASGGLNYGYTF
size: .; V: TRBV28; D: .; J: TRBJ2-1; DNA: TGTGCCAGCAGCAGGGGACCGACCCCGGAGGATGAGCAGTTCTTC; CDR3: CASSRGPTPEDEQFF
size: .; V: TRBV5-6; D: .; J: TRBJ2-1; DNA: TGTGCCAGCAGCACTCCAGAGGAGGCGTTAAACTACAATGAGCAGTTCTTC; CDR3: CASSTPEEALNYNEQFF
size: .; V: TRBV7-9; D: .; J: TRBJ2-4; DNA: TGTGCCAGCAGCTTAGGGGCAGGGGAAAACATTCAGTACTTC; CDR3: CASSLGAGENIQYF
size: .; V: TRBV28; D: .; J: TRBJ2-7; DNA: TGTGCCAGCAGTTTCCGCGGGATAGCTTTCTACGAGCAGTACTTC; CDR3: CASSFRGIAFYEQYF
size: .; V: TRBV7-8; D: .; J: TRBJ2-1; DNA: TGTGCCAGCAGCTTATTGTCAGGGGACGGTGAGCAGTTCTTC; CDR3: CASSLLSGDGEQFF
size: many; V: TRBV5-1; D: .; J: TRBJ2-7; DNA: TGCGCCAGCAGCTTTGTCTCCGGGGGCGGAGAGCAGTACTTC; CDR3: CASSFVSGGGEQYF
size: .; V: TRBV20-1; D: TRBD1; J: TRBJ2-5; DNA: TGCAGTGCTACCCCACCCCACAGGGGGCTCCAAGAGACCCAGTACTTC; CDR3: CSATPPHRGLQETQYF
size: .; V: TRBV19; D: .; J: TRBJ2-7; DNA: TGTGCCAGTAGTATAGTTCAACAGGGCTCGTACGAGCAGTACTTC; CDR3: CASSIVQQGSYEQYF
size: .; V: TRBV4-1; D: TRBD1; J: TRBJ2-1; DNA: TGCGCCAGCAGCCTATCGGGACAGGGGGCCTACAATGAGCAGTTCTTC; CDR3: CASSLSGQGAYNEQFF
size: once; V: TRBV28; D: .; J: TRBJ2-2; DNA: TGTGCCAGCAGTTCTCTTGTTTCGAACACCGGGGAGCTGTTTTTT; CDR3: CASSSLVSNTGELFF
size: .; V: TRBV30; D: .; J: TRBJ1-2; DNA: TGTGCCTGGAGTGAGTCCTCCCGGGATGGCTACACCTTC; CDR3: CAWSESSRDGYTF
size: .; V: TRBV5-4; D: .; J: TRBJ2-7; DNA: TGTGCCAGCAGCTTGGTTTCGGGGACCGAGCAGTACTTC; CDR3: CASSLVSGTEQYF
size: once; V: TRBV5-6; D: .; J: TRBJ1-1; DNA: TGTGCCAGCAGCTTGACAGTCACTGAAGCTTTCTTT; CDR3: CASSLTVTEAFF